These 13 T cell receptor beta chains were sequenced from one sample in a study of PD-L1 blockade in urothelial cancer. Time point given: pretreatment peripheral blood. TCRdb keeps only in-frame clones here, not all; method: immunoSEQ multiplex PCR. The sample lists roughly 67,000 clones, 86% seen once, with 14% to 15% in the top ten. The specimen comprised PBMCs, sampled around atezolizumab (anti-PD-L1) treatment. The receptors originated from a man aged 60-69 years with urothelial cancer.

CDR3 amino acids: CASSFPRQSEVYSNQPQHF. DNA of the CDR3: TGTGCCAGCAGTTTTCCCCGGCAATCCGAGGTTTATAGCAATCAGCCCCAGCATTTT. This chain joins TRBV28 and TRBJ1-5; D ambiguous. CDR3 size: 19 residues. Germline V CDR1 and CDR2: MDHEN, SYDVKM. V was trimmed by 3 bases and J by 0 bases, leaving 21 bases between them.

The chain has TRBV29-1 and TRBJ2-7, with a tentative D call TRBD1 (5 bases). The germline CDR1 and CDR2 sequences are SQVTM and ANQGSEA. Trimming removed 0 bases from V and 3 bases from J, with 9 bases in between. CDR3 length: 13 amino acids. CDR3 DNA sequence: TGCAGCGTTGAAGATAGAACAGGCTACGAGCAGTACTTC. Encoded protein: CSVEDRTGYEQYF.

This clone is a singleton in its sample. The chain has TRBV7-2 and TRBJ2-7, with D maybe TRBD1 (6 bases). This CDR3 has 16 amino acids. Germline CDR1 reads SGHTA; CDR2 reads FQGNSA. V dropped 3 bases and J dropped 1 base, with 16 bases sitting between them. CDR3: CASSFWYGDKSYEQYF. The CDR3 DNA reads as TGTGCCAGCAGCTTTTGGTACGGGGACAAATCCTACGAGCAGTACTTC.

V is TRBV30 and J is TRBJ2-1, with D possibly being TRBD1 (6 bases). CDR3 length equals 16 residues. The germline gives CDR1 GTSNPN, CDR2 SVGIG (reference sequence). With 0 bases removed from V and 1 base from J, the gap between germline ends came to 13 bases. CDR3: CAWSVWPGESYNEQFF. The DNA for the CDR3 is TGTGCCTGGAGTGTATGGCCAGGGGAGTCCTACAATGAGCAGTTCTTC.

The V and J genes are TRBV12-5 and TRBJ1-1; no reliable D call. The CDR3 spans 13 residues. V lost 6 bases, J lost 1 base, and 9 bases lay in between. The germline V gene has CDR1 LGHNT and CDR2 FRNRAP. DNA of the CDR3: TGTGCTAGTGGCCCGGACTCGAACACTGAAGCTTTCTTT. Translating it yields CASGPDSNTEAFF.

The table lists this clone with a count of one. The chain uses TRBV2 and TRBJ1-1; 7 positions match TRBD1. The CDR3 is made up of 14 amino acids. V lost 5 bases and J lost 5; bases outside the gene matches: 8. Germline V gene sequence: CDR1 SNHLY, CDR2 FYNNEI. In DNA, the CDR3 is TGTGCCAGCAGTACCCAGGGGGTTAGGACTGAAGCTTTCTTT. Translation gives CASSTQGVRTEAFF.

This clone was detected only once. In DNA, the CDR3 is TGTGCCAGCAGCTTGGGACCCGGAGCGATAAAAACCAAAAACATTCAGTACTTC. Translation: CASSLGPGAIKTKNIQYF. V gene TRBV5-6 combines with J gene TRBJ2-4; D uncertain. V was pared by 0 bases and J by 2 bases, with 18 bases between. The CDR3 has 18 amino acids. Germline-derived CDR1 and CDR2 are SGHDT and YYEEEE.

The gene calls are TRBV7-9 and TRBJ2-1, with TRBD2 matching 14 bases. The trim removed 4 bases at V and 8 bases at J, leaving 7 bases unmatched. This CDR3 has 16 residues. The germline V gene has CDR1 SEHNR and CDR2 FQNEAQ (reference sequence). CDR3: CASSSGLAGVLDEQFF. The CDR3 DNA sequence: TGTGCCAGCAGCTCGGGACTAGCGGGGGTGCTGGATGAGCAGTTCTTC.

This chain connects TRBV5-1 to TRBJ2-3, with D possibly being TRBD2 (5 bases). The germline CDR1 and CDR2 sequences are SGHRS and YFSETQ. The V gene lost 5 bases and the J gene lost 4 bases, with 8 bases spanning the gap. The CDR3 contains 12 residues. The CDR3 sequence: CASSFGADTQYF. CDR3 sequence (DNA): TGCGCCAGCAGTTTCGGGGCAGATACGCAGTATTTT.

The genes are TRBV4-3 and TRBJ2-3, with 9 bases lining up with TRBD2. This CDR3 contains 20 residues. The V gene's germline CDR1 is LGHNA and CDR2 YSLEER. With 3 bases clipped from V and 0 bases from J, the junction kept 16 bases outside the gene matches. For the CDR3, the DNA is TGCGCCAGCAGCCACCAAACTCAGCGGGGGGTCAGTATGAGCACAGATACGCAGTATTTT. Translated, it gives CASSHQTQRGVSMSTDTQYF.

This rearrangement joins TRBV5-4 to TRBJ1-4, with D unresolved. This CDR3 region has 14 residues. Trimming removed 1 base at V and 4 bases at J, with 8 bases between. The germline V gene has CDR1 SGHNT and CDR2 YYREEE (reference sequence). CDR3 in amino acids: CASSLTISNEKLFF. In DNA, the CDR3 is TGTGCCAGCAGCTTGACTATAAGTAATGAAAAACTGTTTTTT.

The J gene is TRBJ1-1, the V gene TRBV2, with D possibly being TRBD1 (6 bases). The CDR3 is 13 residues long. The V and J ends lost 6 bases and 4 bases respectively, with 12 bases between them. Germline V gene lookup returns CDR1 SNHLY and CDR2 FYNNEI. DNA of the CDR3: TGTGCCAGCAGGGCGGACAGCCGCACTGAAGCTTTCTTT. Translating it yields CASRADSRTEAFF.

This clone occurred a few times. The V call is TRBV7-9, the J call TRBJ1-2; D unclear. Trimming pared 2 bases from V and 4 bases from J, leaving 8 bases between. Germline V gene lookup returns CDR1 SEHNR and CDR2 FQNEAQ (reference sequence). The CDR3 covers 13 residues. CDR3 sequence: CASSLTELYGYTF. In nucleotides, the CDR3 is TGTGCCAGCAGCTTAACTGAGCTCTATGGCTACACCTTC. The full variable domain, completed using reference TRBV7-9 and TRBJ1-2, is DTGVSQNPRHKITKRGQNVTFRCDPISEHNRLYWYRQTLGQGPEFLTYFQNEAQLEKSRLLSDRFSAERPKGSFSTLEIQRTEQGDSAMYLCASSLTELYGYTFGSGTRLTVV.